Included here is one T cell receptor beta chain sequence, with context. No cognate antigen has been identified for it. There are no base qualities to consult, and no much larger clone falls within one base. This sample is part of a study of cytomegalovirus exposure and HLA in healthy donors (dated by TCRdb to the late 2010s). Background for the entire study: According to a later analysis, the 120 or so validation repertoires were produced on the same platform as the 666 repertoires of the first cohort. Along with the approximately 650-subject first cohort, a separate validation cohort of approximately 110 different subjects was used. To predict cytomegalovirus infection status, the study brought together high-throughput TCR immunosequencing, statistical association of individual TCRs with disease status, and machine learning. The aim of the study was to test whether cataloging public T cell receptors could identify signatures of past pathogen exposure.

V ends up 7 bases short and J 3 bases short, with an unmatched junction base count of 6. Including cysteine and phenylalanine, the CDR3 has 14 amino acids. Left in the record is the CDR3 DNA by itself, 42 bases read in frame from the first base. Looking up the germline V gene yields CDR1 MNHNS and CDR2 SASEGT. The method behind the library was the immunoSEQ multiplex PCR assay. The authors' pipeline ran thus. A statistical classification framework was built to diagnose cytomegalovirus status from the catalog of TCR beta chain sequences. In its TCRdb copy, this immuneACCESS table keeps in-frame sequences only and misses some clones. Where compared with another copy, unresolved V genes explain less than half of these, and the others have no known cause. V and J calls and clone size are as listed in that table; D and trimming were resolved from the DNA. The sample table records 120,000 to 150,000 clones; around four fifths of these occur just once. The leading ten clones occupy under 1.5% of the sample.

The donors were included in the validation cohort of some 120 subjects, a group kept apart from the roughly 670-subject first cohort. Results the study describes overall, beyond this receptor: In the study, some 160 TCR beta chains were listed as associated with cytomegalovirus. In vitro tests confirmed that a few of the cytomegalovirus-associated TCR beta chains recognize cytomegalovirus antigens. All 120 repertoires were used to score co-occurrence in the validation cohort in a later analysis, because that analysis had no HLA typing for the cohort. While some public TCRs were present in many individuals, most TCR sequences turned up only very rarely across donors. The classifier was reported to diagnose cytomegalovirus status with high specificity and sensitivity in both the original cohort and the validation cohort. Of the cluster scores, roughly 95% were above 0 in a later analysis, which found that TCRs clustered in the first cohort also tended to co-occur in the 120 validation repertoires. The authors suggested that the approach could potentially be extended to other disease states and immunological phenotypes.

Recombination joined TRBV6-1 with TRBJ1-5, with TRBD1 matching 7 junction bases. Sequencing was done on a sample of PBMCs. This clonotype was sampled from a young woman in good health and CMV-seronegative. The CDR3 has the sequence CASIDRGPNQPQHF. The nucleotides read TGTGCCAGCATCGATAGGGGGCCCAATCAGCCCCAGCATTTT.